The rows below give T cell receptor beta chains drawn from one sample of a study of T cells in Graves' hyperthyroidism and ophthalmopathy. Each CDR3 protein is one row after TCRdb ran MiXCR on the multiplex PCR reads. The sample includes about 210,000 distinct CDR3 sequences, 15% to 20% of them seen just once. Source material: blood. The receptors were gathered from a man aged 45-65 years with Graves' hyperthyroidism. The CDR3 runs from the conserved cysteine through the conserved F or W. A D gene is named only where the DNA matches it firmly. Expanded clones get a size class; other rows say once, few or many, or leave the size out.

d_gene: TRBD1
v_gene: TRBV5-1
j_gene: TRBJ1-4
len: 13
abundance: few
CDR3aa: CASSPRTGEKLFF
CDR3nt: TGCGCCAGCAGCCCCCGGACAGGGGAAAAACTGTTTTTT

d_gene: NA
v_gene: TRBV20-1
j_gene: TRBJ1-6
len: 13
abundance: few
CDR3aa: CSAQTGFNSPLHF
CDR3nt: TGCAGTGCTCAGACAGGATTTAATTCACCCCTCCACTTT

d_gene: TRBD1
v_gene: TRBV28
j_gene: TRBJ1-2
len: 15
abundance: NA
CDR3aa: CAIEPTTGGAYGYTF
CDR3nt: TGTGCCATCGAACCCACCACAGGGGGCGCCTATGGCTACACCTTC

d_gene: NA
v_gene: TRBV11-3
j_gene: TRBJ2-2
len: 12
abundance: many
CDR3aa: CASSSTTGELFF
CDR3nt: TGTGCCAGCAGCTCCACCACCGGGGAGCTGTTTTTT

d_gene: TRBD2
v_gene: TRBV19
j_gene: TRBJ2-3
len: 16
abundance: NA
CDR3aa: CASSIRTSGDLDTQYF
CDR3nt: TGTGCCAGTAGTATAAGGACTAGCGGGGATCTGGATACGCAGTATTTT

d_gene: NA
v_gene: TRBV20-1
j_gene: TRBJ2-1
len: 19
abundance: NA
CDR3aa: CSAWDRGVLAGGAYNEQFF
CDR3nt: TGCAGTGCTTGGGACAGGGGGGTGCTAGCGGGAGGGGCCTACAATGAGCAGTTCTTC

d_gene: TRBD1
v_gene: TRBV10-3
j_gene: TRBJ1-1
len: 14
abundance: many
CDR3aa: CAIAGGGANTEAFF
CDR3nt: TGTGCCATCGCGGGAGGGGGCGCGAACACTGAAGCTTTCTTT

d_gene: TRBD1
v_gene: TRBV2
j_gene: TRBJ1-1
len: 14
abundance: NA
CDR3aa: CACSPDRGDQGAFF
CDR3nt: TGTGCCTGCTCCCCGGACAGGGGAGACCAGGGGGCTTTCTTT

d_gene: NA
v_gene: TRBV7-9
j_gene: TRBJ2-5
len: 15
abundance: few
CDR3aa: CASSSQQGDQETQYF
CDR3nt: TGTGCCAGCAGCTCCCAACAGGGAGACCAAGAGACCCAGTACTTC

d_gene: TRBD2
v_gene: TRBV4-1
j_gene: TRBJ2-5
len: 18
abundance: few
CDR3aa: CASSQGASGLAEEETQYF
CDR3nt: TGCGCCAGCAGCCAAGGTGCATCGGGCCTAGCGGAAGAAGAGACCCAGTACTTC

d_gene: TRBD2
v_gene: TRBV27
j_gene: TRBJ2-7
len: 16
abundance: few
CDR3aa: CASSLYGAGGTYEQYF
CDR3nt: TGTGCCAGCAGTTTATACGGAGCGGGAGGTACCTACGAGCAGTACTTC

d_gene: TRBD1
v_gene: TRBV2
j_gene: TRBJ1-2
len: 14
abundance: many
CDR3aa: CASRTGTGGDGYTF
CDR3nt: TGTGCCAGCAGAACCGGGACAGGGGGCGACGGCTACACCTTC

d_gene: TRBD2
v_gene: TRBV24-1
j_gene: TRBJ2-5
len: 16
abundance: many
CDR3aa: CATSSFLAGGSETQYF
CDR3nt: TGTGCCACCAGTTCATTCTTAGCGGGAGGGTCAGAGACCCAGTACTTC

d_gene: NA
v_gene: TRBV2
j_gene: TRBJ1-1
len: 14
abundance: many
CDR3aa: CASTGEMDNTEAFF
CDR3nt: TGTGCCAGCACGGGGGAAATGGACAACACTGAAGCTTTCTTT

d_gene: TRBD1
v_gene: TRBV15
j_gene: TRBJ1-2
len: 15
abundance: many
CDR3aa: CATSRVEGAGYGYTF
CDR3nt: TGTGCCACCAGCAGAGTTGAGGGGGCAGGCTATGGCTACACCTTC

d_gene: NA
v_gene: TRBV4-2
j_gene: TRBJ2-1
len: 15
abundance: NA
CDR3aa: CASSPPESGTVEQFF
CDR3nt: TGTGCCAGCAGCCCCCCAGAGAGCGGGACAGTTGAGCAGTTCTTC

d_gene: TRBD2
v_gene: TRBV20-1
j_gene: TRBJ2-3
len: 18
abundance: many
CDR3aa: CSARDVRTSGRSADTQYF
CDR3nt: TGCAGTGCTAGAGATGTGAGGACTAGCGGGAGAAGTGCAGATACGCAGTATTTT

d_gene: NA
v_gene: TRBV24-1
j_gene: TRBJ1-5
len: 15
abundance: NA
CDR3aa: CATSDAKSGNQPQHF
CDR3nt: TGTGCCACCAGTGATGCAAAATCGGGCAATCAGCCCCAGCATTTT

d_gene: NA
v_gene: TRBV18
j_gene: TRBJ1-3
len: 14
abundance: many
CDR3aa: CASSPKDGGNTIYF
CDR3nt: TGTGCCAGCTCACCAAAGGACGGTGGAAACACCATATATTTT

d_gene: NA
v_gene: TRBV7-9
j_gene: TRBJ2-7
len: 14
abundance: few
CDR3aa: CASSPRGPSYEQYF
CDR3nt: TGTGCCAGCAGCCCCAGGGGTCCGTCCTACGAGCAGTACTTC

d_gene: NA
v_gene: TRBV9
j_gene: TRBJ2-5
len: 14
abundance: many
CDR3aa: CASSVATRSETQYF
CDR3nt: TGTGCCAGCAGCGTAGCAACTAGGTCGGAGACCCAGTACTTC

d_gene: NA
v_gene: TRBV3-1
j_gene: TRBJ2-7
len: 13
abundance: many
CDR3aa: CASSQQGYQEQYF
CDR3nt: TGTGCCAGCAGCCAACAGGGGTATCAGGAGCAGTACTTC

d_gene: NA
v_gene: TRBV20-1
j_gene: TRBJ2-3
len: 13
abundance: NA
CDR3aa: CSAPISGSDTQYF
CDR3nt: TGCAGTGCCCCCATCAGTGGGTCAGATACGCAGTATTTT

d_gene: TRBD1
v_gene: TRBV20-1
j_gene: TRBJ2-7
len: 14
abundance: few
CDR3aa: CSARGGQGAHEQYF
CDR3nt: TGCAGTGCTAGAGGAGGCCAGGGGGCCCACGAGCAGTACTTC

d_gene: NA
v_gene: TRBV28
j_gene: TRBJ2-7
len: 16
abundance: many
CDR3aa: CASSLSGGIEFYEQYF
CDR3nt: TGTGCCAGCAGTTTATCCGGTGGGATAGAATTCTACGAGCAGTACTTC

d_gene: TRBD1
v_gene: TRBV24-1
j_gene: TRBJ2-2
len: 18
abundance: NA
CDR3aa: CATSGTPGQKTNTGELFF
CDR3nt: TGTGCCACCAGTGGGACCCCGGGACAGAAAACGAACACCGGGGAGCTGTTTTTT

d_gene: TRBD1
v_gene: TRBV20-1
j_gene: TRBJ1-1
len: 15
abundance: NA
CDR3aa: CSARDPPGGITEAFF
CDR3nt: TGCAGTGCTAGAGACCCCCCAGGGGGAATCACTGAAGCTTTCTTT

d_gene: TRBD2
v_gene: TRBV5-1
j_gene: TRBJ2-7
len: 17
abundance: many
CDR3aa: CASSLEGLAGGPGEQYF
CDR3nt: TGCGCCAGCAGCTTGGAGGGACTAGCGGGAGGGCCGGGCGAGCAGTACTTC

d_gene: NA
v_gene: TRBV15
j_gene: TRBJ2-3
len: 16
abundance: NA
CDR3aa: CATSPQTDSLTDTQYF
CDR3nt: TGTGCCACCAGCCCCCAAACGGACAGCCTCACAGATACGCAGTATTTT

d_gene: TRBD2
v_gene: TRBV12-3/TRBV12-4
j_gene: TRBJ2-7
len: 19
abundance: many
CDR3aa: CASSLGWLAGGRGRYEQYF
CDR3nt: TGTGCCAGCAGTTTAGGGTGGCTAGCGGGAGGGCGGGGGCGCTACGAGCAGTACTTC

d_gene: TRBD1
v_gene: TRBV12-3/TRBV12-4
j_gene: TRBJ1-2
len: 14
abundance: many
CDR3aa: CASTPGQGGRGYTF
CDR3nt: TGTGCCAGCACACCGGGACAGGGAGGACGTGGCTACACCTTC

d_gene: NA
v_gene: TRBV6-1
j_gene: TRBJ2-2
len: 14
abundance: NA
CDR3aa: CASSGQALVGELFF
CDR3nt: TGTGCCAGCAGTGGGCAGGCCTTGGTCGGGGAGCTGTTTTTT

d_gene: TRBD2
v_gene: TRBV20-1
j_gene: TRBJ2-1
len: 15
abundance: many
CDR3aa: CSARPGLQSYNEQFF
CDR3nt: TGCAGTGCTAGGCCGGGACTACAATCCTACAATGAGCAGTTCTTC

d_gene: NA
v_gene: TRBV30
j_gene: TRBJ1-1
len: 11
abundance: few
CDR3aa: CAWSRGNGAFF
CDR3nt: TGTGCCTGGTCAAGGGGGAATGGAGCTTTCTTT

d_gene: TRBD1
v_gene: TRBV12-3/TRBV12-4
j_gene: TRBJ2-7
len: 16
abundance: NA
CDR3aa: CASSLETGESSYEQYF
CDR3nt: TGTGCCAGCAGTTTAGAGACAGGGGAAAGCTCCTACGAGCAGTACTTC

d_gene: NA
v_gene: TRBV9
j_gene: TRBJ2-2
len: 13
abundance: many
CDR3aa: CASSVVTTGELFF
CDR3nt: TGTGCCAGCAGCGTAGTGACCACCGGGGAGCTGTTTTTT

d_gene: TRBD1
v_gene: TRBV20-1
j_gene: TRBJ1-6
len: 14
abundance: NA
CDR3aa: CSAETGQGGSPLHF
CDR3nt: TGCAGTGCTGAGACGGGACAGGGAGGATCACCCCTCCACTTT

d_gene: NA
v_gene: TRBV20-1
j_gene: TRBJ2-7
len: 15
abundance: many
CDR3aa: CSASPRVGPFTEQYF
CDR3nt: TGCAGTGCTAGCCCTCGGGTAGGGCCCTTCACCGAGCAGTACTTC

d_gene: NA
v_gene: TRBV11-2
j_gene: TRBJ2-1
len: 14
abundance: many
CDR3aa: CASSFLISYNEQFF
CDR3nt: TGTGCCAGCAGCTTTCTTATCTCCTACAATGAGCAGTTCTTC

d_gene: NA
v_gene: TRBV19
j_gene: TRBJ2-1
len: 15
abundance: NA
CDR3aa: CASSMLANGYNEQFF
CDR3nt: TGTGCCAGTAGTATGCTAGCGAACGGCTACAATGAGCAGTTCTTC